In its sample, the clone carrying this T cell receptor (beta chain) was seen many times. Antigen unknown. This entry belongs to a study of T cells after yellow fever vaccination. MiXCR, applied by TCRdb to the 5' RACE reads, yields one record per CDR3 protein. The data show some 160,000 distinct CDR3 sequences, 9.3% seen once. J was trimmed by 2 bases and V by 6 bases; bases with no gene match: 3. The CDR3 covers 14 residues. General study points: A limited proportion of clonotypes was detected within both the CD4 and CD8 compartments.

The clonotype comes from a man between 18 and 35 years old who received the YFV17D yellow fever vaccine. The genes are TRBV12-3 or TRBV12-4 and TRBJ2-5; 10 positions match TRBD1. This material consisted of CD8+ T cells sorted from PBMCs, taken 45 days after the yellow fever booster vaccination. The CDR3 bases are TGTGCCAGCAGCTCGGACAGGGGGCAAGAGACCCAGTACTTC. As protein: CASSSDRGQETQYF.